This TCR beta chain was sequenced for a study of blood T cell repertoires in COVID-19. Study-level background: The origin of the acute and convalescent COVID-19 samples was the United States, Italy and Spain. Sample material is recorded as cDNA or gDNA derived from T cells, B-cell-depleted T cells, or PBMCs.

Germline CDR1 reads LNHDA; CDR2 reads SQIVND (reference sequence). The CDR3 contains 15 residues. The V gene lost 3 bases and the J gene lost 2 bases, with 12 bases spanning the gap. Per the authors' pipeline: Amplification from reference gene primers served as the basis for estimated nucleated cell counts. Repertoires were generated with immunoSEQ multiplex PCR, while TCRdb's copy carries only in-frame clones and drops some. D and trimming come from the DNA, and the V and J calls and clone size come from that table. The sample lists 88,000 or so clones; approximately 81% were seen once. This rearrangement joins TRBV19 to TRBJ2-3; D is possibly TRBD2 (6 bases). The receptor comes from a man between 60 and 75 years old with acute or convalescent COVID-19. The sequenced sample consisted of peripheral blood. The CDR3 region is CASSIGGLNTDTQYF. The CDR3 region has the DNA TGTGCCAGTAGTATTGGGGGACTGAACACAGATACGCAGTATTTT.